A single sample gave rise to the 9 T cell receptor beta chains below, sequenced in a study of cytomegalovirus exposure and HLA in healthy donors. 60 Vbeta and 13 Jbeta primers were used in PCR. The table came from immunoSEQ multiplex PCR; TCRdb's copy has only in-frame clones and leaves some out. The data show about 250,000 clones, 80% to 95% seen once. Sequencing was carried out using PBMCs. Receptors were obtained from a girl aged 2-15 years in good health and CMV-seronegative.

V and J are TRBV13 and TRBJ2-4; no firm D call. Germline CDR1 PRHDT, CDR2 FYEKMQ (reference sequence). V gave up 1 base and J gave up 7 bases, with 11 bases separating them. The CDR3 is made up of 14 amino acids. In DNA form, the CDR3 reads TGTGCCAGCAGCTTAGTTGAACATCTCAACATTCAGTACTTC. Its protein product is CASSLVEHLNIQYF.

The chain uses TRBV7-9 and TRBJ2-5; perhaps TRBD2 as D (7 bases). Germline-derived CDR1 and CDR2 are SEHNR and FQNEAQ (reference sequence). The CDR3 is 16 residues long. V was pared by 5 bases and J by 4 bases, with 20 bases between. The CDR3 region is CASSRRGGGVRETQYF. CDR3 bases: TGTGCCAGCAGCCGTAGGGGGGGCGGGGTCAGAGAGACCCAGTACTTC.

The CDR3 DNA follows: TGTGCCAGCAGCTTAAAGGGGACAGGGGAGACCGGGGAGCTGTTTTTT. Translating gives CASSLKGTGETGELFF. The V call is TRBV7-9, the J call TRBJ2-2; 10 bases are shared with TRBD1. With V trimmed by 2 bases and J by 5 bases, 5 bases remained unmatched. Germline CDR1 reads SEHNR; CDR2 reads FQNEAQ (reference sequence). This CDR3 has 16 residues.

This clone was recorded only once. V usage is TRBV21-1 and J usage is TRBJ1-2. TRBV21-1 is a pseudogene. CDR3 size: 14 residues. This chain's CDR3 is CASTLAGANYGYTF. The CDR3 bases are TGTGCCAGCACCCTTGCGGGCGCTAACTATGGCTACACCTTC.

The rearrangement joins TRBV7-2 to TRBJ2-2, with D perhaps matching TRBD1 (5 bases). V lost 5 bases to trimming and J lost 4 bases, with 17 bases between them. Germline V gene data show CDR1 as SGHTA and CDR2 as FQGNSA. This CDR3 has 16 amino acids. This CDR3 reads CASSVWTRALTGELFF. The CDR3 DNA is TGTGCCAGCAGCGTATGGACCAGGGCCCTCACCGGGGAGCTGTTTTTT. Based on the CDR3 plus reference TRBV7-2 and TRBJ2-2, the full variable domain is GAGVSQSPSNKVTEKGKDVELRCDPISGHTALYWYRQSLGQGLEFLIYFQGNSAPDKSGLPSDRFSAERTGGSVSTLTIQRTQQEDSAVYLCASSVWTRALTGELFFGEGSRLTVL.

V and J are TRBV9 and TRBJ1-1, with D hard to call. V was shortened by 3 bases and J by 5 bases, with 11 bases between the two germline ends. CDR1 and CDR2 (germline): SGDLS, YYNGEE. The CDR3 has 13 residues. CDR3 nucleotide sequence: TGTGCCAGCAGCGAAGTGGAGGCGACTGAAGCTTTCTTT. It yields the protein CASSEVEATEAFF.

The CDR3 protein is CASRQREGLFYEQYF. The CDR3 bases are TGTGCCAGCAGACAGCGGGAGGGCCTATTCTACGAGCAGTACTTC. The V gene is TRBV6-1, the J gene TRBJ2-5; TRBD2 matches 10 bases. The J call may be in error: the DNA end matches TRBJ2-7 better. The CDR3 runs 15 residues. CDR1 MNHNS and CDR2 SASEGT come from the germline V gene.

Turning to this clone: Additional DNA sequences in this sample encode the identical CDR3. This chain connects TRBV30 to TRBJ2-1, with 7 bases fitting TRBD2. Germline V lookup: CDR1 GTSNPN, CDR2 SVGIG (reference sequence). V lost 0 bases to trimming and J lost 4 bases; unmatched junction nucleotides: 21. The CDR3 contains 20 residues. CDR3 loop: CAWSVSLLAGVPLNYNEQFF. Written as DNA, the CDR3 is TGTGCCTGGAGTGTATCCCTCCTGGCGGGGGTTCCCCTAAATTACAATGAGCAGTTCTTC.

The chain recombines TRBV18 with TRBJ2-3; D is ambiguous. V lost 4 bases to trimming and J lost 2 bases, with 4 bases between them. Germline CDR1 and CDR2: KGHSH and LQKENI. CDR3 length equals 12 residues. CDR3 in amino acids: CASSLFTDTQYF. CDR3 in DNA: TGTGCCAGCTCACTCTTCACAGATACGCAGTATTTT.